The entry that follows covers one T cell receptor beta chain sequence. TCRdb's copy holds only in-frame clones and misses some; the assay was immunoSEQ multiplex PCR. The sample has roughly 120,000 clones, 90% to 95% seen once. This record comes from a study of T cells after somatic rescue of genetic block. The CDR3 loop spans 14 amino acids. V lost 0 bases and J 2 bases, leaving 7 bases between the germline ends. Per the germline V gene, CDR1 is GTSNPN and CDR2 is SVGIG (reference sequence). The rearrangement joins TRBV30 to TRBJ2-2; no clear D gene. The receptor was isolated from a woman aged 18-29 years. Specimen: peripheral blood mononuclear cells (PBMCs). The DNA of the CDR3 is TGTGCCTGGAGTGTAGGAGTCAACACCGGGGAGCTGTTTTTT. Encoded protein: CAWSVGVNTGELFF.